Below, 20 T cell receptor beta chains from the same sample are listed, as sequenced in a study of shared clonotypes between healthy human individuals. Libraries were prepared by immunoSEQ multiplex PCR; TCRdb keeps only in-frame clonotypes and omits some of them. This sample has about 480,000 clones, with around 74% found just once. Source material: PBMCs. Receptors were obtained from a woman aged 40 to 50 in good health. Some clones in this sample may be carry-over from other donors' samples.

The CDR3: CASSLEAVNTEAFF. In DNA, the CDR3 is TGTGCCAGCAGCCTAGAGGCGGTGAACACTGAAGCTTTCTTT. This rearrangement joins TRBV7-2 to TRBJ1-1; D unclear. Germline CDR1 is SGHTA and CDR2 is FQGNSA. The CDR3 runs to 14 residues. Trimming took off 5 bases at V and 0 bases at J, with 10 bases between the two ends.

This chain links TRBV27 with TRBJ1-3, with TRBD1 matching 12 bases. The CDR3 has 20 residues. V dropped 1 base and J dropped 2; count of bases not matched to a gene: 12. Germline loops: CDR1 MNHEY, CDR2 SMNVEV (reference sequence). CDR3 in amino acids: CASSLYPGTGGFTAGNTIYF. CDR3 DNA: TGTGCCAGCAGTTTATATCCCGGGACAGGGGGCTTTACCGCTGGAAACACCATATATTTT.

As concerns this clone: The identical CDR3 is also encoded by other nucleotide sequences in the sample. J is TRBJ2-2 and V is TRBV13, with D possibly matching TRBD1 (6 bases). This CDR3 comprises 13 residues. Trimming took 2 bases from V and 5 from J, leaving 6 bases between them. CDR1 is PRHDT, CDR2 FYEKMQ, per germline (reference sequence). In DNA form, the CDR3 reads TGTGCCAGCAGCTTAAGGGGGACCGGGGAGCTGTTTTTT. This gives the protein CASSLRGTGELFF.

The chain combines TRBV5-1 with TRBJ2-7, with 7 bases fitting TRBD1. CDR1 and CDR2 from the germline V gene are SGHRS and YFSETQ. The length of the CDR3 is 12 residues. V shed 4 bases and J 12 bases; nucleotides not matched to a gene: 10. CDR3 residues: CASSPDRVAPYF. CDR3 coding DNA: TGCGCCAGCAGCCCCGACAGGGTGGCTCCGTACTTC. The full variable domain, completed using reference TRBV5-1 and TRBJ2-7, is KAGVTQTPRYLIKTRGQQVTLSCSPISGHRSVSWYQQTPGQGLQFLFEYFSETQRNKGNFPGRFSGRQFSNSRSEMNVSTLELGDSALYLCASSPDRVAPYFGPGTRLTVT.

J is TRBJ2-5 and V is TRBV6-6, with D unresolved. This CDR3 region has 15 residues. The germline CDR1 and CDR2 sequences are MNHNY and SVGAGI (reference sequence). V was shortened by 0 bases and J by 2 bases, with 10 bases between the two germline ends. CDR3 loop: CASSYSWQRQETQYF. For the CDR3, the DNA is TGTGCCAGCAGTTACTCGTGGCAGCGACAAGAGACCCAGTACTTC.

V usage is TRBV7-2 and J usage is TRBJ2-5; TRBD2 agrees at 7 bases. The germline CDR1 and CDR2 sequences are SGHTA and FQGNSA. V lost 1 base and J lost 5; bases outside the gene matches: 1. The CDR3 has 13 amino acids. CDR3 in DNA: TGTGCCAGCAGCTTAGTGCGGGGGGAGACCCAGTACTTC. Its translation is CASSLVRGETQYF.

This clone was counted only a few times. The V and J genes are TRBV7-2 and TRBJ2-7; 10 nucleotides line up with TRBD1. The germline V gene encodes CDR1 SGHTA and CDR2 FQGNSA. The CDR3 is 15 amino acids. Unmatched junction bases numbered 2, after V lost 1 base and J lost 2 bases. The CDR3 coding sequence is TGTGCCAGCAGCTTAGGGACAGGGGGGGCCTACGAGCAGTACTTC. Its protein is CASSLGTGGAYEQYF.

V gene TRBV5-1 combines with J gene TRBJ2-7; D may be TRBD2 (5 bases). The CDR3 is made up of 16 amino acids. V was shortened by 1 base and J by 0 bases, with 14 bases between the two germline ends. The germline V gene encodes CDR1 SGHRS and CDR2 YFSETQ. CDR3 amino acids: CASSLTGEFSSYEQYF. In nucleotides, the CDR3 is TGCGCCAGCAGCTTGACCGGGGAATTCAGCTCCTACGAGCAGTACTTC.

Points on this clone: A much larger clone lies a single base off, so this may be a read error. V gene TRBV7-9 combines with J gene TRBJ1-1, with no clear D. The CDR3 consists of 12 residues. Trimming removed 4 bases at V and 1 base at J, with 4 bases between. Germline CDR1 and CDR2: SEHNR and FQNEAQ (reference sequence). For the CDR3, the DNA is TGTGCCAGCAGCTCCCCGAACACTGAAGCTTTCTTT. It encodes CASSSPNTEAFF.

This clone turned up a few times. This chain links TRBV29-1 with TRBJ1-2; 8 bases line up with TRBD1. V gave up 0 bases and J gave up 4 bases; unmatched junction bases: 4. The CDR3 has 14 residues. The germline gives CDR1 SQVTM, CDR2 ANQGSEA. CDR3 sequence reads: CSVEESDRVYGYTF. The CDR3, as DNA: TGCAGCGTTGAAGAGTCGGACAGGGTCTATGGCTACACCTTC.

The V call is TRBV7-9, the J call TRBJ2-1; D possibly matches TRBD1 or TRBD2 (6 bases each). CDR1 is SEHNR and CDR2 is FQNEAQ in the germline V gene (reference sequence). CDR3 size: 14 residues. V dropped 7 bases and J dropped 0 bases, with 10 bases sitting between them. The DNA for the CDR3 is TGTGCCAGCAACAGGGACTCCTCCTACAATGAGCAGTTCTTC. It encodes CASNRDSSYNEQFF.

The V call is TRBV27, the J call TRBJ2-7; D possibly corresponds to TRBD1 (6 bases). CDR1 and CDR2 from the germline V gene are MNHEY and SMNVEV (reference sequence). The CDR3 is 16 amino acids. Trimming took off 6 bases at V and 1 base at J, with 19 bases between the two ends. Written as DNA, the CDR3 is TGTGCCAGCAGGCGTCACACAGGGTCCGGATCCTACGAGCAGTACTTC. Translation gives CASRRHTGSGSYEQYF.

The chain is built from TRBV5-8 and TRBJ2-3; TRBD2 agrees at 11 bases. V lost 9 bases to trimming and J lost 9 bases; unmatched junction nucleotides: 9. The germline V gene has CDR1 SGHTS and CDR2 YDEGEE. CDR3 length equals 13 residues. The CDR3 bases are TGTGCCACCCTCACTAGCGGGAGTGCCACGCAGTATTTT. It yields the protein CATLTSGSATQYF.

The V call is TRBV30, the J call TRBJ1-3; D is perhaps TRBD1 (5 bases). The V end lost 5 bases, the J end lost 0 bases, and 11 bases lay between the germline ends. Germline CDR1 reads GTSNPN; CDR2 reads SVGIG (reference sequence). The CDR3 extends over 14 amino acids. The CDR3 DNA reads as TGTGCCTGGGGGCGGGGGATCTCTGGAAACACCATATATTTT. Translated, it gives CAWGRGISGNTIYF.

The chain couples TRBV14 to TRBJ2-7; 9 nucleotides line up with TRBD2. V lost 1 base and J lost 2; bases outside the gene matches: 3. CDR3 length equals 15 residues. CDR1 is SGHDN and CDR2 is FVKESK in the germline V gene. The CDR3 here is CASSQAGGRAYEQYF. For the CDR3, the DNA is TGTGCCAGCAGCCAAGCTGGCGGGAGGGCCTACGAGCAGTACTTC.

With respect to this clone: This same CDR3 is encoded by further DNA sequences in the sample. This chain connects TRBV18 to TRBJ2-1; no firm D call. The CDR3 contains 13 residues. Germline values: CDR1 KGHSH, CDR2 LQKENI. V shed 3 bases and J shed 6 bases, with 9 bases lying between them. The CDR3 DNA sequence: TGTGCCAGCTCACCCTCTGGCGGCAATGAGCAGTTCTTC. It specifies CASSPSGGNEQFF.

The genes are TRBV19 and TRBJ1-5; D is perhaps TRBD1 (5 bases). Between the trimmed V and J ends, which lost 6 bases and 2 bases, there was a span of 14 bases. This CDR3 region has 15 residues. Germline loops: CDR1 LNHDA, CDR2 SQIVND (reference sequence). The CDR3 here is CASSPGPGGNQPQHF. The CDR3 nucleotides read TGTGCCAGTAGCCCGGGACCGGGGGGCAATCAGCCCCAGCATTTT. Drawing the rest from reference TRBV19 and TRBJ1-5, the complete variable domain is DGGITQSPKYLFRKEGQNVTLSCEQNLNHDAMYWYRQDPGQGLRLIYYSQIVNDFQKGDIAEGYSVSREKKESFPLTVTSAQKNPTAFYLCASSPGPGGNQPQHFGDGTRLSIL.

The chain uses TRBV4-1 and TRBJ1-5; D is perhaps TRBD1 (5 bases). V was pared by 4 bases and J by 4 bases, with 14 bases between. The CDR3 totals 15 residues. Germline values: CDR1 MGHRA, CDR2 YSYEKL. The CDR3 here is CASSPSGAVNQPQHF. As DNA, the CDR3 is TGCGCCAGCAGCCCTTCTGGGGCAGTAAATCAGCCCCAGCATTTT.

The chain recombines TRBV9 with TRBJ2-7; 13 nucleotides agree with TRBD2. Germline V gene sequence: CDR1 SGDLS, CDR2 YYNGEE. With 1 base clipped from V and 7 bases from J, the junction kept 14 bases outside the gene matches. The CDR3 runs to 18 residues. The CDR3 reads CASSVPQDRLAGGGEQYF. The CDR3 nucleotides are TGTGCCAGCAGCGTACCCCAAGACCGACTAGCGGGAGGAGGAGAGCAGTACTTC. Looking up the rest from reference TRBV9 and TRBJ2-7 gives the full variable domain: DSGVTQTPKHLITATGQRVTLRCSPRSGDLSVYWYQQSLDQGLQFLIQYYNGEERAKGNILERFSAQQFPDLHSELNLSSLELGDSALYFCASSVPQDRLAGGGEQYFGPGTRLTVT.

The chain is built from TRBV4-1 and TRBJ2-7, with 13 nucleotides matching TRBD2. The CDR3 runs 15 residues. Trimming cost V 7 bases and J 4 bases; bases outside gene matches: 7. Germline CDR1 and CDR2: MGHRA and YSYEKL. The CDR3 bases are TGCGCCAGCACCCCAACTAGCGGGAGGGGGTACGAGCAGTACTTC. Translated: CASTPTSGRGYEQYF.